The T cell receptor (beta chain) under discussion was sequenced for a study of CD4 T cells in relation to SARS-CoV-2 and coronaviruses. Study background: The HLA restriction of the shared crossreactive spike epitopes was mapped.

In the case of this clone: Its target is not known.

CDR1 is LGHDT and CDR2 is YNNKEL in the germline V gene (reference sequence). The CDR3 spans 13 residues. Trimming pared 1 base from V and 6 bases from J, leaving 6 bases between. Before the COVID-19 pandemic, during about 2010-2018, CD4+ T cells were taken from unexposed donors. Isolation of CD4+ T cells took place after 10 days in culture. The assay was immunoSEQ multiplex PCR, and TCRdb's table has in-frame clones only and misses some. The sample holds some 26,000 clones, 74% seen once. This chain links TRBV3-1 (or the pseudogene TRBV3-2) with TRBJ1-4; D gene ambiguous. Sample: CD4+ T cells from PBMCs, cultured in vitro. This receptor was taken from a human donor in good health. Here the CDR3 DNA reads TGTGCCAGCAGCCAAGGTCTGCATGAAAAACTGTTTTTT. As protein: CASSQGLHEKLFF.